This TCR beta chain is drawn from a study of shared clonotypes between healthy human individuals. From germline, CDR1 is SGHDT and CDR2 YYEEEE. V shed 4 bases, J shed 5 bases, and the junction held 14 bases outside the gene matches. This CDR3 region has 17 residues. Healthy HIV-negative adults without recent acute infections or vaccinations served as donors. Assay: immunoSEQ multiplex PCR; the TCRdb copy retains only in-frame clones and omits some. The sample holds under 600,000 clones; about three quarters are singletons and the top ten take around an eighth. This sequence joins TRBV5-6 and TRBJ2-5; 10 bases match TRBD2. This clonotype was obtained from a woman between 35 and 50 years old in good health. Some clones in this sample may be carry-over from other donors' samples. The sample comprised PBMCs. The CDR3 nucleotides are TGTGCCAGCAGCCCAACTGGGACTAGCGACCGGAGTGAGACCCAGTACTTC. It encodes CASSPTGTSDRSETQYF. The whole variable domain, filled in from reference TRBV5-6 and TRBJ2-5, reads DAGVTQSPTHLIKTRGQQVTLRCSPKSGHDTVSWYQQALGQGPQFIFQYYEEEERQRGNFPDRFSGHQFPNYSSELNVNALLLGDSALYLCASSPTGTSDRSETQYFGPGTRLLVL.